This T cell receptor beta chain comes out of a study of shared clonotypes between healthy human individuals. About the research overall: Three plates were used per donor for CD4 naive, three for CD4 memory, two for CD8 naive and one for CD8 memory.

Memory CD4+ cells were the fraction left after CD45RA+ naive selection. Deep-level running was used for the assay. Generated by immunoSEQ multiplex PCR, the TCRdb table keeps only in-frame clones and is missing some. The sample lists approximately 500,000 clones, 90% to 97% seen once, with about 0.064% in the top ten. Turning to this clone: Its antigen is unknown.

Whole-study findings and limits: Non-shared clonotypes displayed generation probabilities falling below those of clonotypes present in all four donors.

Germline V gene lookup returns CDR1 KGHSH and CDR2 LQKENI. The J segment lost 6 bases and the V segment lost 3 bases, leaving 9 bases of the junction unmatched. The CDR3 loop spans 16 amino acids. Sequencing used naive CD4+ T cells sorted from blood. Subset in this sample: CD45RA+ positively selected. The V and J genes are TRBV18 and TRBJ2-1, with 9 bases identical to TRBD1. The TCR comes from a woman aged 25 to 39 in good health. Written as DNA, the CDR3 is TGTGCCAGCTCACCGACGGCTACAGGGGGCCCCAATGAGCAGTTCTTC. Encoded protein: CASSPTATGGPNEQFF.